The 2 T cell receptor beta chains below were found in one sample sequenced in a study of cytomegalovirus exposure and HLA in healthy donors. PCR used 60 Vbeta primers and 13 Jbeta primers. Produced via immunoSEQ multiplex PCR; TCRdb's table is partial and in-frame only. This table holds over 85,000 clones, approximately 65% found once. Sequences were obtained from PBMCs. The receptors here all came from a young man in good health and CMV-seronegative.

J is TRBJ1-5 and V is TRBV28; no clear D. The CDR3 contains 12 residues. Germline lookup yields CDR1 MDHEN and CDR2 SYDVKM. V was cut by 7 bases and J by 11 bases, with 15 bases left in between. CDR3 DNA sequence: TGTGCCAGCAATAGGACTCCCAGTGCCCAGCATTTT. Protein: CASNRTPSAQHF.

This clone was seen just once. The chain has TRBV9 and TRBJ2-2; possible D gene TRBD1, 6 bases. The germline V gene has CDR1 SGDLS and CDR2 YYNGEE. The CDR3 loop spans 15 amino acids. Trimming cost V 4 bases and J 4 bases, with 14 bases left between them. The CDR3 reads CASSQWGPSTGELFF. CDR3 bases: TGTGCCAGCAGCCAGTGGGGGCCGAGCACCGGGGAGCTGTTTTTT. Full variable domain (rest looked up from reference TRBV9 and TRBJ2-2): DSGVTQTPKHLITATGQRVTLRCSPRSGDLSVYWYQQSLDQGLQFLIQYYNGEERAKGNILERFSAQQFPDLHSELNLSSLELGDSALYFCASSQWGPSTGELFFGEGSRLTVL.